The T cell receptor (beta chain) under discussion was sequenced for a study of radiation and T cells in renal cell carcinoma. Documented time point: baseline pretreatment blood. The treatment was: 15 Gy SBRT to primary tumor, nephrectomy 4 weeks later. Serial blood draws occurred at baseline and 2 and 4 weeks post-SBRT. Produced via immunoSEQ multiplex PCR; TCRdb's table is partial and in-frame only. The table records more than 75,000 clones, approximately 80% of them present only once. This sequence originates from a man aged 55 to 70 with renal cell carcinoma. The sample was blood, taken from a patient whose treatment included radiotherapy and nephrectomy.

The CDR3 region has the DNA TGCGCCAGCAGCCCTACGACAAGCGGGAGGGGGAGCAATGAGCAGTTCTTC. This sequence encodes CASSPTTSGRGSNEQFF. The genes are TRBV4-1 and TRBJ2-1; 10 positions match TRBD2. V lost 4 bases and J lost 6; bases outside the gene matches: 12. This CDR3 contains 17 residues. CDR1 MGHRA and CDR2 YSYEKL come from the germline V gene.